This TCR beta chain was sequenced in a study of shared clonotypes between healthy human individuals. Whole-study results and caveats: A reduction in generation probabilities was seen for non-shared clonotypes relative to those shared by all four donors. Shared clonotypes: approximately 4.5% naive CD4, about 3.3% naive CD8, less than 2.5% memory CD4, 0.4% to 0.45% memory CD8.

Naive CD8 cells, CD45RO-negative and positively selected for CCR7, excluded terminally differentiated effector memory CD45RA+ cells. The assay was immunoSEQ multiplex PCR, and TCRdb's table has in-frame clones only and misses some. The sample has hundreds of thousands of clones; 95% to 96% are singletons. On this clone itself: Its target is unknown.

The V and J ends lost 1 base and 2 bases, in that order; junction bases with no gene match: 7. CDR3 length: 16 residues. Germline V gene data show CDR1 as SGHRS and CDR2 as YFSETQ. The specimen was naive CD8+ T cells sorted from blood. The J gene is TRBJ2-3, the V gene TRBV5-1, with 7 positions matching TRBD2. This TCR was recovered from a woman in her thirties in good health. The chain's CDR3 is CASSLQRGLPTDTQYF. CDR3 nucleotide sequence: TGCGCCAGCAGCTTGCAGCGGGGATTACCCACAGATACGCAGTATTTT.